This record concerns one TCR beta chain sequence. Its antigen is still unknown. There are 16 residues in the CDR3. Per the germline V gene, CDR1 is SGDLS and CDR2 is YYNGEE. Germline trimming cut 3 bases from V and 3 bases from J; bases unmatched to any gene: 6. The PCR was carried out with 60 Vbeta primers and 13 Jbeta primers. Data came from immunoSEQ multiplex PCR; TCRdb stores just in-frame clones and leaves some out. The sample holds approximately 72,000 clones, around 79% seen once. The data are from a study of cytomegalovirus exposure and HLA in healthy donors. The study, taken as a whole, reports: TCR sequences were mostly rare, though some public TCRs occurred in many donors.

The gene calls are TRBV9 and TRBJ2-3, with TRBD2 matching 11 bases. The receptor was derived from a male donor in good health and CMV-seropositive. What was sequenced was PBMCs. The CDR3 protein is CASSGRLAGGTDTQYF. Here the CDR3 DNA reads TGTGCCAGCAGCGGACGATTAGCGGGAGGGACAGATACGCAGTATTTT.